This T cell receptor beta chain was obtained from a study of cytomegalovirus exposure and HLA in healthy donors. Whole-study results and caveats: A link between a missense DCLRE1C variant and TCR beta V- and J-gene trimming emerged from a later analysis. An analysis was carried out later, and it reportedly showed fewer N-insertions in an Asian-associated ancestry cluster than the 666-donor mean. The study labeled 150 to 200 TCR beta chains cytomegalovirus-associated.

The CDR3 loop spans 15 amino acids. Germline V gives CDR1 SGHTA, CDR2 FQGNSA. The junction had 2 bases not matched to a gene; V was cut back by 1 base and J by 3 bases. Primers included in the PCR were 60 Vbeta and 13 Jbeta primers. Produced via immunoSEQ multiplex PCR; TCRdb's table is partial and in-frame only. In total, the table holds 150,000 to 200,000 clones. On this clone: The antigen is undetermined.

The source of this sequence is an older woman in good health and CMV-seronegative. Sample: PBMCs. The gene calls are TRBV7-2 and TRBJ2-7; 11 nucleotides line up with TRBD2. The CDR3 nucleotides read TGTGCCAGCAGCTTAGAAGGGACTAGCGGCTACGAGCAGTACTTC. It translates to CASSLEGTSGYEQYF.